The clone carrying this TCR beta chain showed up many times. The read gets to within 3 residues of the CDR3 end, and the germline J gene fills in the rest. This sample includes further DNA sequences coding for the same CDR3. The V gene's germline CDR1 is LNHDA and CDR2 SQIVND (reference sequence). The V and J ends lost 4 bases and 4 bases, in that order; junction bases with no gene match: 4. The CDR3 consists of 13 residues. Method: immunoSEQ multiplex PCR; TCRdb's copy keeps in-frame clones and lacks some. The sample is made up of fewer than 75,000 clones, none counted only once. This specimen comes from a study of T cell clonality in common variable immunodeficiency.

The rearrangement uses TRBV19 and TRBJ2-7; 7 positions agree with TRBD1. The TCR originated in a person aged 18 to 75 in good health. Sequenced input: peripheral blood mononuclear cells. Incomplete CDR3 DNA: TGTGCCAGTAGTAGGGACAGCCTATACGAG. Its translation is CASSRDSLYE. The full CDR3 sequence reads CASSRDSLYEQYF.